One and the same sample provided the 25 T cell receptor beta chains below, sequenced in a study of T cells of healthy individuals (dated by TCRdb to the late 2010s). The library relied on 5' RACE. TCRdb records Illumina MiSeq as the sequencer. TCRdb took the public reads, trimmed them with fastp at Q25, ran MiXCR for clone calling and kept in-frame beta chains. Each entry merges the rows of one CDR3 protein and shows their most common DNA and genes. The sample table lists around 80,000 distinct CDR3 sequences, roughly 5% of them with a count of one. Jointly, the top ten make up 7.5% of the sample. These receptors were obtained from a female donor in good health.

This clonotype was seen only a few times. The chain has TRBV7-3 and TRBJ2-1, with D unresolved. Germline V CDR1 and CDR2: SGHTA, FQGTGA. V was shortened by 1 base and J by 6 bases, with 10 bases between the two germline ends. The CDR3 runs to 14 residues. CDR3 nucleotide sequence: TGTGCCAGCAGCTTAAGCGTTACCTCCAATGAGCAGTTCTTC. It codes for CASSLSVTSNEQFF.

This clonotype was counted ten times or more. This chain links TRBV27 with TRBJ2-7; D is unclear. Germline CDR1 is MNHEY and CDR2 is SMNVEV (reference sequence). The CDR3 has 13 residues. Between the trimmed V and J ends, which lost 4 bases and 2 bases, there was a span of 9 bases. The DNA of the CDR3 is TGTGCCAGCAGTTGGAGCCTCGCCTACGAGCAGTACTTC. Encoded protein: CASSWSLAYEQYF.

In this sample, this clonotype turned up many times. The rearrangement links TRBV19 to TRBJ2-3, with D perhaps matching TRBD1 or TRBD2 (5 bases each). Germline CDR1 reads LNHDA; CDR2 reads SQIVND (reference sequence). This CDR3 spans 15 amino acids. V was cut by 3 bases and J by 0 bases, with 10 bases left in between. CDR3 nucleotides: TGTGCCAGTAGTATCTTGGGGGTGAGCACAGATACGCAGTATTTT. Its translation is CASSILGVSTDTQYF. The full variable domain, its missing parts supplied by reference TRBV19 and TRBJ2-3, is DGGITQSPKYLFRKEGQNVTLSCEQNLNHDAMYWYRQDPGQGLRLIYYSQIVNDFQKGDIAEGYSVSREKKESFPLTVTSAQKNPTAFYLCASSILGVSTDTQYFGPGTRLTVL.

This clonotype was counted only a few times. CDR3 nucleotides: TGTGCCAGCAGTTTTGAGGGTGGGGCCAACGTCCTGACTTTC. This translates into CASSFEGGANVLTF. The rearrangement links TRBV27 to TRBJ2-6, with D possibly matching TRBD2 (5 bases). With 3 bases removed from V and 3 bases from J, the gap between germline ends came to 6 bases. CDR1 and CDR2 (germline): MNHEY, SMNVEV (reference sequence). This CDR3 has 14 amino acids.

This clonotype has only a few counts. The chain recombines TRBV19 with TRBJ1-6; D possibly corresponds to TRBD1 (6 bases). The germline V gene has CDR1 LNHDA and CDR2 SQIVND (reference sequence). This CDR3 has 14 residues. CDR3 sequence: CATGTSSYNSPLHF. The CDR3 DNA follows: TGTGCAACCGGGACAAGCTCCTATAATTCACCCCTCCACTTT.

At least ten counts were recorded for this clonotype. The chain links TRBV29-1 to TRBJ2-1, with 11 bases lining up with TRBD2. This CDR3 has 18 amino acids. The V segment lost 1 base and the J segment 3 bases; nucleotides outside the gene matches: 11. CDR1 SQVTM and CDR2 ANQGSEA come from the germline V gene. The CDR3 DNA reads as TGCAGCGTTGAAGGAGGCGCCATGCTAGCGGGAGGCTACAATGAGCAGTTCTTC. This codes for CSVEGGAMLAGGYNEQFF.

This clonotype has only a few counts. The chain has TRBV29-1 and TRBJ2-3; 8 nucleotides agree with TRBD1. The CDR3 spans 13 residues. Per the germline V gene, CDR1 is SQVTM and CDR2 is ANQGSEA. J was trimmed by 6 bases and V by 6 bases; bases with no gene match: 8. The CDR3 is CSVGLQGEDTQYF. CDR3 sequence (DNA): TGCAGCGTCGGGTTACAGGGGGAGGATACGCAGTATTTT.

The rearrangement uses TRBV7-9 and TRBJ1-3; weak D call: TRBD1 (5 bases). CDR3 length equals 18 residues. Looked up from germline, CDR1 is SEHNR and CDR2 is FQNEAQ (reference sequence). The V gene lost 5 bases and the J gene lost 0 bases, with 20 bases spanning the gap. CDR3 region: CASSPRGAGLSSGNTIYF. CDR3 nucleotide sequence: TGTGCCAGCAGCCCGCGCGGGGCAGGGCTATCCTCTGGAAACACCATATATTTT.

V and J are TRBV30 and TRBJ1-1, with TRBD1 matching over 8 bases. CDR1 GTSNPN and CDR2 SVGIG come from the germline V gene (reference sequence). The CDR3 covers 14 residues. V lost 0 bases, J lost 6 bases, and 6 bases stayed unmatched. The CDR3 sequence is CAWSVGQGAAEAFF. Here the CDR3 DNA reads TGTGCCTGGAGTGTAGGCCAGGGGGCCGCTGAAGCTTTCTTT.

The genes are TRBV7-8 and TRBJ2-3; 13 bases fit TRBD2. Germline CDR1 reads SGHVS; CDR2 reads FQNEAQ. CDR3 length equals 19 residues. The V and J ends lost 1 base and 0 bases, in that order; junction bases with no gene match: 7. CDR3 protein: CASSLGTSGRGLSTDTQYF. CDR3 sequence (DNA): TGTGCCAGCAGCTTAGGCACTAGCGGGAGGGGATTAAGCACAGATACGCAGTATTTT.

This chain joins TRBV25-1 and TRBJ2-1; perhaps TRBD1 as D (6 bases). In germline, CDR1 is MGHDK, CDR2 SYGVNS. V lost 0 bases and J 13 bases, leaving 19 bases between the germline ends. CDR3 length: 15 amino acids. The chain's CDR3 is CASSEYPIRGQTQFF. The CDR3 DNA is TGTGCCAGCAGTGAATACCCGATCAGGGGCCAGACCCAGTTCTTC.

In its sample, this clonotype was seen many times. The rearrangement links TRBV7-9 to TRBJ1-5; D remains ambiguous. CDR1 and CDR2 from the germline V gene are SEHNR and FQNEAQ (reference sequence). The length of the CDR3 is 16 residues. The V gene lost 6 bases and the J gene lost 5 bases, with 20 bases spanning the gap. For the CDR3, the DNA is TGTGCCAGCAGTCCAACGACGACTTCCTCAGATCAGCCCCAGCATTTT. It codes for CASSPTTTSSDQPQHF.

This clonotype was seen many times. The gene calls are TRBV28 and TRBJ2-2; D possibly matches TRBD1 or TRBD2 (6 bases each). This CDR3 comprises 15 residues. Trimming pared 5 bases from V and 4 bases from J, leaving 14 bases between. The V gene's germline CDR1 is MDHEN and CDR2 SYDVKM. Here the CDR3 DNA reads TGTGCCAGCAGTACCGCCGGGGGCTTCACCGGGGAGCTGTTTTTT. This sequence encodes CASSTAGGFTGELFF.

The rearrangement joins TRBV20-1 to TRBJ1-6, with D perhaps TRBD1 (5 bases). The CDR3 contains 12 residues. V lost 3 bases, J lost 8 bases, and 8 bases lay in between. Germline values: CDR1 DFQATT, CDR2 SNEGSKA (reference sequence). CDR3 region: CSASGGDSPLHF. For the CDR3, the DNA is TGCAGTGCTAGTGGGGGAGATTCACCCCTCCACTTT.

This clonotype occurred a few times. This chain joins TRBV20-1 and TRBJ2-1; TRBD2 aligns across 10 bases. The ends lost 6 bases at V and 6 bases at J; junction bases unmatched: 17. Germline values: CDR1 DFQATT, CDR2 SNEGSKA (reference sequence). This CDR3 region has 17 residues. The CDR3 here is CSAVTFSGRKGPNEQFF. The DNA for the CDR3 is TGCAGTGCGGTCACCTTTAGCGGGAGGAAGGGCCCCAATGAGCAGTTCTTC.

This clonotype was picked up many times. This chain links TRBV7-9 with TRBJ2-4; D uncertain. The V and J ends lost 0 bases and 2 bases respectively, with 11 bases between them. The CDR3 is 16 residues long. CDR1 is SEHNR, CDR2 FQNEAQ, per germline (reference sequence). The CDR3 protein is CASSLAGQATKNIQYF. In nucleotides, the CDR3 is TGTGCCAGCAGCTTAGCAGGCCAGGCGACCAAAAACATTCAGTACTTC.

The chain carries TRBV7-3 and TRBJ2-7, with D perhaps given as TRBD1 or TRBD2 (6 bases each). Germline loops: CDR1 SGHTA, CDR2 FQGTGA. CDR3 size: 13 residues. Trimming cost V 0 bases and J 7 bases, with 10 bases left between them. The CDR3 loop reads CASSLTRGREQYF. The CDR3 DNA sequence: TGTGCCAGCAGCTTAACTAGGGGGAGGGAGCAGTACTTC.

V is TRBV5-5 and J is TRBJ1-1; D perhaps matches TRBD1 (5 bases). Germline assignment: CDR1 SGHKS and CDR2 YYEKEE (reference sequence). V shed 0 bases and J shed 3 bases, with 12 bases lying between them. This CDR3 spans 15 amino acids. The CDR3 bases are TGTGCCAGCAGCTTGGCTCAGGGAGGCTACACTGAAGCTTTCTTT. This encodes CASSLAQGGYTEAFF.

This chain connects TRBV7-2 to TRBJ1-2; no clear D. The ends were cut back, 3 bases at V and 8 bases at J, with 16 bases in the middle. CDR1 is SGHTA and CDR2 is FQGNSA in the germline V gene. There are 14 residues in the CDR3. This CDR3 is CASSFPVTLYGYTF. DNA of the CDR3: TGTGCCAGCAGCTTTCCCGTGACCTTATACGGCTACACCTTC.

The CDR3 DNA reads TGTGCCAGCAGTGCGCAGGGCGAGGCAGCGCAGTACTTC. Translation: CASSAQGEAAQYF. This chain joins TRBV2 and TRBJ2-7; D perhaps matches TRBD1 (5 bases). The germline V and J ends were trimmed by 4 bases and 9 bases, with 16 bases remaining between them. CDR3 length: 13 amino acids. The V gene's germline CDR1 is SNHLY and CDR2 FYNNEI.

The table lists this clonotype with many counts. J is TRBJ2-1 and V is TRBV19; 7 positions match TRBD2. V trimming: 1 base; J trimming: 5 bases; junction bases outside the gene matches: 8. The CDR3 extends over 16 amino acids. CDR1 is LNHDA, CDR2 SQIVND, per germline (reference sequence). CDR3 coding DNA: TGTGCCAGTAGTATAGGAGTTAGCGGGTGGGACAATGAGCAGTTCTTC. Its translation: CASSIGVSGWDNEQFF.

This clonotype was observed at least ten times. One end of the junction fails to match germline, which may point to a read error. This chain uses TRBV3-1 with TRBJ2-1, with 8 bases aligning to TRBD2. The germline gives CDR1 LGHDT, CDR2 YNNKEL (reference sequence). The CDR3 consists of 13 residues. DNA of the CDR3: TGTGCCAGCAGACAAGCGGGAGCTTTGGAGCAGTTCTTC. It encodes CASRQAGALEQFF.

This clonotype was seen a handful of times. The rearrangement uses TRBV3-1 and TRBJ2-6; 11 bases align to TRBD1. V shed 4 bases and J 1 base; nucleotides not matched to a gene: 3. This CDR3 is built from 17 residues. The germline gives CDR1 LGHDT, CDR2 YNNKEL (reference sequence). Written as DNA, the CDR3 is TGTGCCAGCAGCCGGGGACAGGGGGAGTCTGGGGCCAACGTCCTGACTTTC. Translation: CASSRGQGESGANVLTF.

At least ten counts were recorded for this clonotype. The chain couples TRBV9 to TRBJ2-3; 7 bases agree with TRBD2. This CDR3 has 16 amino acids. Losses at the gene ends were 4 bases for V and 3 bases for J; bases not matched to a gene: 11. Germline assignment: CDR1 SGDLS and CDR2 YYNGEE. As DNA, the CDR3 is TGTGCCAGCAGCTTCTCTAGCGGAACTGTGACAGATACGCAGTATTTT. Translating it yields CASSFSSGTVTDTQYF.

At least ten counts were recorded for this clonotype. The chain employs TRBV18 and TRBJ2-2; D possibly uses TRBD1 or TRBD2 (5 bases each). The germline gives CDR1 KGHSH, CDR2 LQKENI. Trimming left V 2 bases short and J 6 bases short, with 10 bases between. CDR3 length equals 14 residues. The CDR3 nucleotides read TGTGCCAGCTCACCAGGTTGGGACGCCGGGGAGCTGTTTTTT. Translated: CASSPGWDAGELFF.